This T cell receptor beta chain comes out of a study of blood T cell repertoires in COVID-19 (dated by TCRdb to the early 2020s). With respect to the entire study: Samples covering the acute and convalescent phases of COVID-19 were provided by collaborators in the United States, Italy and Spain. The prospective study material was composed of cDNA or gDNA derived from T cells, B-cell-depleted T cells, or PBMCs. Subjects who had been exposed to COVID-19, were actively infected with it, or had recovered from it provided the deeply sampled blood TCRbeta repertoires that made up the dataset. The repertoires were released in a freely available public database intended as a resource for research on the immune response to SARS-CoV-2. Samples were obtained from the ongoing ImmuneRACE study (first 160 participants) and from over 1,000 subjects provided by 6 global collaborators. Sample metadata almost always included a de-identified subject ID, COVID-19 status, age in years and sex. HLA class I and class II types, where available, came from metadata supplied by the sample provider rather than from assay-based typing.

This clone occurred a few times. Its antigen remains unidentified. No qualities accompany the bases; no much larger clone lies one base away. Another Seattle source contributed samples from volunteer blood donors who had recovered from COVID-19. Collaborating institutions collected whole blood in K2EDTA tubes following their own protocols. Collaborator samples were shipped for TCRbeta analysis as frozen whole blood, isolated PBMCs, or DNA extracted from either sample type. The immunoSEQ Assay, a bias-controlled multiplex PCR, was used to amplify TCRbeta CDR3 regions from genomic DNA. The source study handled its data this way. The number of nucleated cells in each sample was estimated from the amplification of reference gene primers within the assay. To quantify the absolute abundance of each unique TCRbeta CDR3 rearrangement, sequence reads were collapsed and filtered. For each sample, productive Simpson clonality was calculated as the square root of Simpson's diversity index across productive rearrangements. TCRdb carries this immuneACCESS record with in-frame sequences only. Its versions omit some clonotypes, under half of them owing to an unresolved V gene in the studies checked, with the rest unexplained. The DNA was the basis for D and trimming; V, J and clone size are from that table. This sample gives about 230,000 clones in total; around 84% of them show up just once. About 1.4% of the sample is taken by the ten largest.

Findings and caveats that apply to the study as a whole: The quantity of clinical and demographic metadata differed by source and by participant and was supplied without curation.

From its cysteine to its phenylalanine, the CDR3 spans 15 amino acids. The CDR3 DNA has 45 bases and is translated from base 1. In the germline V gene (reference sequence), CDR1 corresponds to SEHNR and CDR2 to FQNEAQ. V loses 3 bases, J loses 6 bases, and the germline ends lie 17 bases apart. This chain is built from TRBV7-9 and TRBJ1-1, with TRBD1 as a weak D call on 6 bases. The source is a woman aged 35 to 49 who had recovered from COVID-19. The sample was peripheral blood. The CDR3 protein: CASSFQQGLGAEAFF. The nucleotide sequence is TGTGCCAGCAGCTTTCAACAGGGTCTCGGGGCTGAAGCTTTCTTT.